This TCR beta chain originates from a study of identifying expanded T cells in peripheral blood. Study observations and caveats: Differentially abundant clones: roughly 1.2 between replicates, just under 17 at approximately two weeks, 19 to 20 at four.

V lost 1 base, J lost 3 bases, and 4 bases stayed unmatched. The length of the CDR3 is 18 residues. Per the germline V gene, CDR1 is SEHNR and CDR2 is FQNEAQ (reference sequence). No infections or other immune events were documented during collection. With respect to this clone: Its antigen is unidentified.

The table came from immunoSEQ multiplex PCR; TCRdb's copy has only in-frame clones and leaves some out. Among about 100,000 clones listed, 88% were seen once. The receptor's source is a person between 18 and 75 years old in good health. The gene calls are TRBV7-9 and TRBJ2-1, with 15 bases identical to TRBD2. Source material: blood. The chain's CDR3 is CASSLGTSGGAIYNEQFF. The CDR3 bases are TGTGCCAGCAGCTTAGGGACTAGCGGGGGGGCGATCTACAATGAGCAGTTCTTC. The variable domain in full, completed from reference TRBV7-9 and TRBJ2-1, reads DTGVSQNPRHKITKRGQNVTFRCDPISEHNRLYWYRQTLGQGPEFLTYFQNEAQLEKSRLLSDRFSAERPKGSFSTLEIQRTEQGDSAMYLCASSLGTSGGAIYNEQFFGPGTRLTVL.